The 12 T cell receptor beta chains listed next were all sequenced from one sample in a study of T-cell reconstitution after alpha-beta-depleted transplantation in children (dated by TCRdb to 2016 to 2017). The library was made by PCR. For sequencing, an Illumina HiSeq 2500 was employed. TCR library preparation used molecular barcoding, with unique molecular identifiers applied to normalize quantification of the TCRbeta repertoire. Using fastp trimming at Q25 and MiXCR clonotype assembly, TCRdb reanalyzed the public sequencing data and kept in-frame beta chains. When rows share a CDR3 protein, they turn into one entry using the most common DNA and genes. This sample gives hundreds of thousands of distinct CDR3 sequences in total; roughly 17% of them show up just once. The top ten constitute approximately 1.1% of the sample. Source: PBMCs from the stem cell graft donor, taken from the stem cell graft. The receptors here all came from a human donor who donated a stem cell graft to a child with acute myeloid leukemia.

The V and J genes are TRBV4-3 and TRBJ1-5, with a possible D match to TRBD1 (6 bases). V lost 0 bases and J lost 4, with 10 bases in between. Germline CDR1 LGHNA, CDR2 YSLEER. CDR3 length equals 15 residues. CDR3 sequence (DNA): TGCGCCAGCAGCCAAGAGAGGGGGTGGAATCAGCCCCAGCATTTT. Protein sequence: CASSQERGWNQPQHF.

J is TRBJ1-3 and V is TRBV29-1; unclear D gene. Germline V CDR1 and CDR2: SQVTM, ANQGSEA. V was pared by 7 bases and J by 3 bases, with 4 bases between. This CDR3 is built from 10 residues. The CDR3 region has the DNA TGCAGCGCAGGTGGAAACACCATATATTTT. This encodes CSAGGNTIYF.

The rearrangement links TRBV6-1 to TRBJ2-3, with 7 bases matching TRBD1. V lost 8 bases to trimming and J lost 5 bases; unmatched junction nucleotides: 10. The CDR3 is 14 amino acids. In germline, CDR1 is MNHNS, CDR2 SASEGT. CDR3 residues: CASLRTGLGDTQYF. DNA for the CDR3: TGTGCCAGCCTTCGGACAGGCCTCGGAGATACGCAGTATTTT.

There are many counts of this clonotype. The V and J genes are TRBV6-2 or TRBV6-3 and TRBJ1-2; no reliable D call. Germline assignment: CDR1 MNHEY and CDR2 SVGEGT. V was trimmed by 5 bases and J by 8 bases, leaving 15 bases between them. The CDR3 totals 13 residues. In DNA, the CDR3 is TGTGCCAGCAGTAACGGAGGGTCGAACGGCTACACCTTC. Translating it yields CASSNGGSNGYTF.

The CDR3 spells CASSAVLAGGENEQFF. In DNA form, the CDR3 reads TGCGCCAGCAGTGCGGTCCTAGCGGGGGGGGAAAATGAGCAGTTCTTC. This sequence joins TRBV10-2 and TRBJ2-1; 12 bases map to TRBD2. Unmatched junction bases numbered 8, after V lost 4 bases and J lost 7 bases. The CDR3 sequence is 16 residues long. Germline V gene data show CDR1 as WSHSY and CDR2 as SAAADI.

This clonotype was observed many times. V and J are TRBV7-2 and TRBJ2-2; 7 nucleotides match TRBD1. Germline V gene lookup returns CDR1 SGHTA and CDR2 FQGNSA. The CDR3 runs to 15 residues. V was pared by 5 bases and J by 1 base, with 4 bases of the junction left unmatched. This chain's CDR3 is CASSKRTGNTGELFF. The CDR3 coding sequence is TGTGCCAGCAGCAAAAGGACAGGGAACACCGGGGAGCTGTTTTTT.

Worth noting for this clonotype: This may be a read error, as it is one base from a much larger clone. The chain combines TRBV29-1 with TRBJ1-3; no clear D. Germline values: CDR1 SQVTM, CDR2 ANQGSEA. The CDR3 totals 13 residues. The V and J ends lost 4 bases and 3 bases respectively, with 10 bases between them. CDR3 amino acids: CSVVYGLGNTIYF. Here the CDR3 DNA reads TGCAGCGTTGTGTATGGACTTGGAAACACCATATATTTT. The variable domain in full, with the rest retrieved from reference TRBV29-1 and TRBJ1-3, is SAVISQKPSRDICQRGTSLTIQCQVDSQVTMMFWYRQQPGQSLTLIATANQGSEATYESGFVIDKFPISRPNLTFSTLTVSNMSPEDSSIYLCSVVYGLGNTIYFGEGSWLTVV.

The V gene is TRBV25-1, the J gene TRBJ2-6, with D possibly called TRBD1 or TRBD2 (5 bases each). This CDR3 comprises 17 residues. With 3 bases removed from V and 0 bases from J, the gap between germline ends came to 12 bases. The V gene's germline CDR1 is MGHDK and CDR2 SYGVNS. Written as DNA, the CDR3 is TGTGCCAGCAGTGAGCCGGGGCATAGCTCTGGGGCCAACGTCCTGACTTTC. As protein: CASSEPGHSSGANVLTF.

This clonotype was found many times. The chain couples TRBV9 to TRBJ1-5; D gene unclear. CDR3 length: 14 amino acids. With 3 bases removed from V and 6 bases from J, the gap between germline ends came to 13 bases. The germline V gene encodes CDR1 SGDLS and CDR2 YYNGEE. This CDR3 is CASSAGESGQPQHF. In DNA form, the CDR3 reads TGTGCCAGCAGCGCGGGAGAATCAGGTCAGCCCCAGCATTTT.

This clonotype was observed at least ten times. The chain uses TRBV20-1 and TRBJ2-3; D unresolved. Germline CDR1 reads DFQATT; CDR2 reads SNEGSKA (reference sequence). The ends were cut back, 5 bases at V and 4 bases at J, with 19 bases in the middle. This CDR3 is 15 amino acids long. CDR3 bases: TGCAGTGCTCTCCTCGAGCAGCTATTTTCAGATACGCAGTATTTT. It yields the protein CSALLEQLFSDTQYF.

This chain links TRBV18 with TRBJ1-1; TRBD1 matches 10 bases. CDR1 and CDR2 from the germline V gene are KGHSH and LQKENI. The CDR3 contains 15 residues. The trim removed 3 bases at V and 4 bases at J, leaving 5 bases unmatched. Here the CDR3 reads CASSPRTGGPTEAFF. The CDR3 DNA reads as TGTGCCAGCTCACCTCGGACAGGGGGTCCCACTGAAGCTTTCTTT. The entire variable domain, with the rest obtained from reference TRBV18 and TRBJ1-1, is as follows: NAGVMQNPRHLVRRRGQEARLRCSPMKGHSHVYWYRQLPEEGLKFMVYLQKENIIDESGMPKERFSAEFPKEGPSILRIQQVVRGDSAAYFCASSPRTGGPTEAFFGQGTRLTVV.

The chain is built from TRBV7-2 and TRBJ1-3; D unclear. The CDR3 runs to 14 residues. Per the germline V gene, CDR1 is SGHTA and CDR2 is FQGNSA. The V and J ends lost 5 bases and 4 bases respectively, with 12 bases between them. CDR3 residues: CASSPLHSGNTIYF. CDR3 nucleotide sequence: TGTGCCAGCAGCCCCCTACATTCCGGAAACACCATATATTTT.